These 17 T cell receptor beta chains originate from one sample sequenced in a study of cytomegalovirus exposure and HLA in healthy donors. A multiplex PCR was run with 60 Vbeta primers and 13 Jbeta primers. Repertoires were generated with immunoSEQ multiplex PCR, while TCRdb's copy carries only in-frame clones and drops some. The sample lists 150,000 to 180,000 clones, 80% seen once, with roughly 5.9% in the top ten. Sequences were obtained from PBMCs. These receptors all stem from a woman in her forties in good health and CMV-seropositive.

The chain is built from TRBV25-1 and TRBJ2-4; D is uncertain. The CDR3 is made up of 16 amino acids. CDR1 MGHDK and CDR2 SYGVNS come from the germline V gene. V was shortened by 7 bases and J by 0 bases, with 16 bases between the two germline ends. The CDR3 spells CASTSSSARAKNIQYF. The CDR3 region has the DNA TGTGCCAGCACCTCTTCCAGCGCCCGAGCCAAAAACATTCAGTACTTC.

This clone was detected once. The rearrangement links TRBV5-1 to TRBJ2-5, with a possible D match to TRBD2 (5 bases). This CDR3 has 16 residues. CDR1 and CDR2 (germline): SGHRS, YFSETQ. Trimming removed 2 bases at V and 0 bases at J, with 14 bases between. CDR3 region: CASSFGPVGNQETQYF. In DNA, the CDR3 is TGCGCCAGCAGCTTCGGCCCCGTCGGGAACCAAGAGACCCAGTACTTC.

This clone was counted a single time. The chain uses TRBV11-3 and TRBJ2-7; 7 bases map to TRBD1. Per germline, CDR1 SGHNT and CDR2 YENEEA. The CDR3 spans 15 residues. V lost 5 bases, J lost 3 bases, and 10 bases stayed unmatched. The CDR3 protein is CASSPVRQGVYEQYF. The CDR3 DNA is TGTGCCAGCAGCCCGGTAAGACAGGGAGTCTACGAGCAGTACTTC.

The J gene is TRBJ2-7, the V gene TRBV6-5; 9 positions match TRBD2. CDR1 MNHEY and CDR2 SVGAGI come from the germline V gene. The junction had 6 bases not matched to a gene; V was cut back by 6 bases and J by 0 bases. There are 15 residues in the CDR3. The CDR3 loop reads CASRRRTSDSYEQYF. For the CDR3, the DNA is TGTGCCAGCAGACGTAGGACTAGCGACTCCTACGAGCAGTACTTC.

This clone has a handful of counts. The CDR3 reads CASSIGGQETQYF. Here the CDR3 DNA reads TGTGCCAGTAGTATCGGCGGACAAGAGACCCAGTACTTC. The chain employs TRBV19 and TRBJ2-5, with unresolved D. Germline-derived CDR1 and CDR2 are LNHDA and SQIVND (reference sequence). The ends were cut back, 3 bases at V and 2 bases at J, with 7 bases in the middle. The CDR3 has 13 residues.

The J gene is TRBJ2-3, the V gene TRBV5-1; possibly TRBD1 for D (6 bases). V gave up 1 base and J gave up 1 base, with 7 bases separating them. The CDR3 loop spans 14 amino acids. Germline V gene lookup returns CDR1 SGHRS and CDR2 YFSETQ. In DNA, the CDR3 is TGCGCCAGCAGCTTGTCAGGGGGCACAGATACGCAGTATTTT. Amino acid sequence: CASSLSGGTDTQYF.

The chain is built from TRBV19 and TRBJ2-1; D is perhaps TRBD2 (5 bases). The germline V gene encodes CDR1 LNHDA and CDR2 SQIVND (reference sequence). The CDR3 contains 14 residues. V was trimmed by 2 bases and J by 6 bases, leaving 11 bases between them. CDR3 protein: CASSIYGERNEQFF. In DNA form, the CDR3 reads TGTGCCAGTAGTATATATGGGGAGCGCAATGAGCAGTTCTTC.

This chain connects TRBV7-2 to TRBJ2-1, with a tentative D call TRBD2 (5 bases). Trimming pared 4 bases from V and 0 bases from J, leaving 19 bases between. This CDR3 is 18 amino acids long. Per the germline V gene, CDR1 is SGHTA and CDR2 is FQGNSA. CDR3 DNA sequence: TGTGCCAGCAGCTCGTCCGTGTTAGCGCGGAGCTCCTACAATGAGCAGTTCTTC. Amino acids: CASSSSVLARSSYNEQFF.

This clone showed up just a few times. The chain combines TRBV6-6 with TRBJ1-2, with TRBD1 matching over 7 bases. The CDR3 is 14 amino acids. V was clipped by 3 bases and J by 3 bases; unmatched bases: 4. CDR1 and CDR2 from the germline V gene are MNHNY and SVGAGI (reference sequence). The CDR3 sequence is CASSYKGADYGYTF. The CDR3 region has the DNA TGTGCCAGCAGTTATAAGGGGGCGGACTATGGCTACACCTTC.

The chain carries TRBV21-1 and TRBJ1-4; the D call of TRBD1 is as the table states it, not checked on the DNA. TRBV21-1 is annotated as a pseudogene. The length of the CDR3 is 18 residues. The CDR3 sequence: CASSKAGGRGFFNEKLFF. The CDR3 DNA reads TGTGCCAGCAGCAAAGCGGGTGGCAGGGGTTTCTTCAATGAAAAACTGTTTTTT.

The chain links TRBV10-2 to TRBJ2-1, with 12 bases fitting TRBD2. The CDR3 spans 20 residues. Germline lookup yields CDR1 WSHSY and CDR2 SAAADI. The V gene end was trimmed by 0 bases and the J gene end by 2 bases; junction bases not matched to a gene: 11. The CDR3 protein is CASSESTSGRGGSTYNEQFF. DNA for the CDR3: TGCGCCAGCAGTGAGTCGACTAGCGGGAGAGGGGGGTCCACCTACAATGAGCAGTTCTTC.

The CDR3: CASSQVKAGGPDTQYF. CDR3 nucleotide sequence: TGTGCCAGCAGCCAGGTAAAGGCGGGAGGGCCAGATACGCAGTATTTT. The chain joins TRBV4-2 to TRBJ2-3, with 9 nucleotides matching TRBD2. The CDR3 has 16 residues. The V gene's germline CDR1 is LGHNA and CDR2 YNFKEQ. J gave up 4 bases and V 3 bases, and 8 bases lay outside the gene matches.

The J gene is TRBJ1-4, the V gene TRBV28, with 8 bases lining up with TRBD1. The germline gives CDR1 MDHEN, CDR2 SYDVKM. This CDR3 spans 18 amino acids. J was trimmed by 5 bases and V by 4 bases; bases with no gene match: 15. This CDR3 is CASSSGLRTGPLNEKLFF. For the CDR3, the DNA is TGTGCCAGCAGTTCCGGACTAAGGACAGGGCCTTTAAATGAAAAACTGTTTTTT. The complete variable domain, with remaining parts taken from reference TRBV28 and TRBJ1-4, reads DVKVTQSSRYLVKRTGEKVFLECVQDMDHENMFWYRQDPGLGLRLIYFSYDVKMKEKGDIPEGYSVSREKKERFSLILESASTNQTSMYLCASSSGLRTGPLNEKLFFGSGTQLSVL.

The chain recombines TRBV16 with TRBJ1-1; D ambiguous. This CDR3 has 14 amino acids. The V and J ends lost 4 bases and 1 base respectively, with 10 bases between them. The germline gives CDR1 KGHSY, CDR2 FQNENV. This chain's CDR3 is CASSPGVQNTEAFF. In nucleotides, the CDR3 is TGTGCCAGCAGCCCCGGAGTTCAGAACACTGAAGCTTTCTTT. Full variable domain (outside the CDR3, taken from reference TRBV16 and TRBJ1-1): GEEVAQTPKHLVRGEGQKAKLYCAPIKGHSYVFWYQQVLKNEFKFLISFQNENVFDETGMPKERFSAKCLPNSPCSLEIQATKLEDSAVYFCASSPGVQNTEAFFGQGTRLTVV.

This clone was found once. Written as DNA, the CDR3 is TGTGCCAGCAGTCCGGGACAGGGGGCGCGAGGGGCCAACGTCCTGACTTTC. Amino acids: CASSPGQGARGANVLTF. The V and J genes are TRBV28 and TRBJ2-6, with 12 bases lining up with TRBD1. The germline V gene encodes CDR1 MDHEN and CDR2 SYDVKM. After removal of 5 bases from V and 4 bases from J, the junction contained 6 bases not matched to a gene. The CDR3 loop spans 17 amino acids.

V and J are TRBV7-8 and TRBJ2-5, with D uncertain. Trimming removed 5 bases at V and 2 bases at J, with 18 bases between. Germline CDR1 and CDR2: SGHVS and FQNEAQ. The CDR3 covers 16 residues. The CDR3 nucleotides read TGTGCCAGCAGCCTCTACCGGGTCGGGTTTCAAGAGACCCAGTACTTC. It is translated as CASSLYRVGFQETQYF.

The gene calls are TRBV11-3 and TRBJ2-7, with TRBD2 identical over 8 bases. The CDR3 totals 16 residues. Germline V gene lookup returns CDR1 SGHNT and CDR2 YENEEA. Germline trimming cut 3 bases from V and 2 bases from J; bases unmatched to any gene: 9. The CDR3 DNA is TGTGCCAGCAGCTTTCTTTTGAGCGGGAGCGCCTACGAGCAGTACTTC. Its translation is CASSFLLSGSAYEQYF.